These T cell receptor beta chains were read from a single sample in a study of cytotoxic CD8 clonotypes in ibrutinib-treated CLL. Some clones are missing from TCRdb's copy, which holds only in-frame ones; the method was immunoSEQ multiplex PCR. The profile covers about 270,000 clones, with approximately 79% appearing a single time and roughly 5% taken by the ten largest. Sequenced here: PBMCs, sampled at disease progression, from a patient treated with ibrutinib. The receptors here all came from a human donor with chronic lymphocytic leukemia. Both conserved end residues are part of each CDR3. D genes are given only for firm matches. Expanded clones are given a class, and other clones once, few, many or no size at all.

TGTGCCAGCAGCTTTGGACAGACGTACAATGAGCAGTTCTTC CASSFGQTYNEQFF TRBJ2-1 TRBV7-9 NA NA
TGTGCCAGCAGTGGATCGGGCTATGGCTACACCTTC CASSGSGYGYTF TRBJ1-2 TRBV6-1 NA NA
TGCGCCAGCAGCCAAGGAGTGGCAGGGCTCGTCGGAGGTGAAAAACTGTTTTTT CASSQGVAGLVGGEKLFF TRBJ1-4 TRBV4-1 NA NA
TGCGCCAGCAGCCCCTCCCTCAGGGGGAGGGCCCATGAGACAGATACGCAGTATTTT CASSPSLRGRAHETDTQYF TRBJ2-3 TRBV10-1 NA NA
TGTGCCAGCACACAGGCCTCCTACGAGCAGTACTTC CASTQASYEQYF TRBJ2-7 TRBV28 NA NA
TGCGCCAGCAGCCTAACAGGGGCTGGCTATGGCTACACCTTC CASSLTGAGYGYTF TRBJ1-2 TRBV5-1 TRBD1 NA
TGTGCCAGCTCTCGACAGGGTTATTCACCCCTCCACTTT CASSRQGYSPLHF TRBJ1-6 TRBV2 TRBD1 NA
TGTGCCAGCAGTTTGGCAGGGTTCTGGGAGCAGTACTTC CASSLAGFWEQYF TRBJ2-7 TRBV28 NA NA
TGTGCCAGCAGCCTCTCGGGACAGAACAATGAGCAGTTCTTC CASSLSGQNNEQFF TRBJ2-1 TRBV7-2 TRBD1 once
TGTGCCAGCAGCCCCTCCGTGGTACGCAATGAGCAGTTCTTC CASSPSVVRNEQFF TRBJ2-1 TRBV9 NA NA
TGTGCCAGAAGCCGCAACAGGGGCAATCAGCCCCAGCATTTT CARSRNRGNQPQHF TRBJ1-5 TRBV5-3 NA NA
TGTGCCAGCAGCGCAGGTCCCTGGGGAGGCGAGCAGTACTTC CASSAGPWGGEQYF TRBJ2-7 TRBV6-6 NA few
TGTGCCAGCAGGGGCGCGCCCGGGGAGCTGTTTTTT CASRGAPGELFF TRBJ2-2 TRBV9 NA few
TGTGCCAGCATTCCGGCGGCCAGGGGGACGCACACTGAAGCTTTCTTT CASIPAARGTHTEAFF TRBJ1-1 TRBV28 TRBD1 NA
TGTGCCAGCAGTTATGAGGGCTCTGGAAACACCATATATTTT CASSYEGSGNTIYF TRBJ1-3 TRBV6-6 NA NA
TGTGCCAGCAGCTTGGAAGGGGGCAGAGGGGCATATGAAAAACTGTTTTTT CASSLEGGRGAYEKLFF TRBJ1-4 TRBV5-6 TRBD1 NA
TGTGCCAGCAGCTTGGGGACAGGGGGGCCCTACGAGCAGTACTTC CASSLGTGGPYEQYF TRBJ2-7 TRBV5-4 TRBD1 NA
TGCGCCAGCAGCTGGGGACAGTCTTCGTTCCTGTCCCAAGAGACCCAGTACTTC CASSWGQSSFLSQETQYF TRBJ2-5 TRBV5-1 TRBD1 NA
TGTGCCAGCAGCTTAGAGGACAGGGGCTCAGGGGGCTACACCTTC CASSLEDRGSGGYTF TRBJ1-2 TRBV13 TRBD1 NA
TGTGCCAGCTCACCAGGGTTGGAGCAGCCCCAGCATTTT CASSPGLEQPQHF TRBJ1-5 TRBV18 NA NA
TGTGCCAGCAGTGACGTCAGGGCGGACACCGGGGAGCTGTTTTTT CASSDVRADTGELFF TRBJ2-2 TRBV6-1 NA once
TGTGCCAGCAGCTTAAGATCCCACGAGCAGTACTTC CASSLRSHEQYF TRBJ2-7 TRBV13 NA NA
TGCAGCGTTGAACGGAGAACAGTTAACGATGAGCAGTTCTTC CSVERRTVNDEQFF TRBJ2-1 TRBV29-1 NA once
TGTGCCACCAGCCCAGACCTCAATCAGCCCCAGCATTTT CATSPDLNQPQHF TRBJ1-5 TRBV15 NA few
TGCGCCAGCAGCCGATCGGGACAGGAGTACGAGCAGTACTTC CASSRSGQEYEQYF TRBJ2-7 TRBV4-1 TRBD1 NA
TGTGCCAGGGCCGTCCTTAACTATGGCTACACCTTC CARAVLNYGYTF TRBJ1-2 TRBV7-6 NA NA
TGCGCCAGCAGCCAAGAGGGGATCGAAGGGGACACCATATATTTT CASSQEGIEGDTIYF TRBJ1-3 TRBV4-1 NA few
TGCAGCGTCGGGGTACCGGGACAATCAACCTACGAGCAGTACTTC CSVGVPGQSTYEQYF TRBJ2-7 TRBV29-1 NA NA
TGTGCCACCCCGGGGGGGAGAACTTTCCAAGAGACCCAGTACTTC CATPGGRTFQETQYF TRBJ2-5 TRBV27 TRBD2 few
TGTGCCAGCAGACTACCCGGAACCCCCTGGACCCAGTACTTC CASRLPGTPWTQYF TRBJ2-5 TRBV28 NA few
TGTGCCAGCTCACCGGGCGGCGCAGATACGCAGTATTTT CASSPGGADTQYF TRBJ2-3 TRBV18 NA once
TGTGCCAGCTCACCGGTCTCGGGCGCTGGAAACACCATATATTTT CASSPVSGAGNTIYF TRBJ1-3 TRBV18 NA NA